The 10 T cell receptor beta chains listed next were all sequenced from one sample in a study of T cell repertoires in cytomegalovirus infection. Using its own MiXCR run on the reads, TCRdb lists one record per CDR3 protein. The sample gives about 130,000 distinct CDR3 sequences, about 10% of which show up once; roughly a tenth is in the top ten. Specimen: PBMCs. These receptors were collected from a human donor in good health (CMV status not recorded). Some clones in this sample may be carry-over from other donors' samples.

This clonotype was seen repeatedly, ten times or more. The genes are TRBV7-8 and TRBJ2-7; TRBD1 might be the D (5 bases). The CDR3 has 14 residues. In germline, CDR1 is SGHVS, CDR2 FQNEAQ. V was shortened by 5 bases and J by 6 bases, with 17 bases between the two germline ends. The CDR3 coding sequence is TGTGCCAGCAGCCCTGGACAAGGAACCCCCGAGCAGTACTTC. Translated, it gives CASSPGQGTPEQYF. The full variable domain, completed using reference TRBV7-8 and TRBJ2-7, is GAGVSQSPRYKVAKRGQDVALRCDPISGHVSLFWYQQALGQGPEFLTYFQNEAQLDKSGLPSDRFFAERPEGSVSTLKIQRTQQEDSAVYLCASSPGQGTPEQYFGPGTRLTVT.

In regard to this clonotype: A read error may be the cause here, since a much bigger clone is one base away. The CDR3 here is CASSLRASGGLSSYNEQFF. The CDR3 region has the DNA TGTGCCAGCAGTTTAAGGGCTAGCGGGGGCCTGAGCTCCTACAATGAGCAGTTCTTC. The chain employs TRBV27 and TRBJ2-1; 10 positions match TRBD2. J gave up 0 bases and V 2 bases, and 10 bases lay outside the gene matches. Germline V gene sequence: CDR1 MNHEY, CDR2 SMNVEV (reference sequence). The CDR3 is made up of 19 amino acids.

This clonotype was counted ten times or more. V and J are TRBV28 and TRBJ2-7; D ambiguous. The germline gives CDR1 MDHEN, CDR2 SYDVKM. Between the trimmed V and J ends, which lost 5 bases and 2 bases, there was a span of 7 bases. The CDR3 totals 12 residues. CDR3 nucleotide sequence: TGTGCCAGCAGTCAGGCCGCCTACGAGCAGTACTTC. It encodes CASSQAAYEQYF.

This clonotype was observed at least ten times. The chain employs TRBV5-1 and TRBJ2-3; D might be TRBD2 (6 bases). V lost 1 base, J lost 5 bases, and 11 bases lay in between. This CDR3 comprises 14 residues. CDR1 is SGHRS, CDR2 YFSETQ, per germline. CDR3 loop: CASSLTTGEDTQYF. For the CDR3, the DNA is TGCGCCAGCAGCTTGACGACGGGGGAAGATACGCAGTATTTT.

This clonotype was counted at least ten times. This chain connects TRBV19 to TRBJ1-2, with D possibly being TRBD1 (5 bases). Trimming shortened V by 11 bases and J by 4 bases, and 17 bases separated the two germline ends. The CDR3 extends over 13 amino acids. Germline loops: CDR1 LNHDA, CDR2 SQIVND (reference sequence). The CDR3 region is CASGRGPPYGYTF. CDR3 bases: TGTGCCTCGGGGCGGGGCCCACCCTATGGCTACACCTTC. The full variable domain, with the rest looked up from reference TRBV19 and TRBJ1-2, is DGGITQSPKYLFRKEGQNVTLSCEQNLNHDAMYWYRQDPGQGLRLIYYSQIVNDFQKGDIAEGYSVSREKKESFPLTVTSAQKNPTAFYLCASGRGPPYGYTFGSGTRLTVV.

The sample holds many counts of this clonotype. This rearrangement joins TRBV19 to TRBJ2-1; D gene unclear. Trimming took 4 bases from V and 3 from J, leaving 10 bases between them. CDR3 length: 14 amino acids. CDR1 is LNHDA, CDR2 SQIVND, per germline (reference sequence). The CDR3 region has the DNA TGTGCCAGTAGTAGAGACGGAGTCTACAATGAGCAGTTCTTC. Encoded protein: CASSRDGVYNEQFF.

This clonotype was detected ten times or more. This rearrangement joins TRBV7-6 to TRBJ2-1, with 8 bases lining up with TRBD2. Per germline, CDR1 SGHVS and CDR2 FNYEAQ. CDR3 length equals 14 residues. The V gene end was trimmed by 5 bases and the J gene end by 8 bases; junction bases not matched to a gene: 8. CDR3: CASSTGLEWYEQFF. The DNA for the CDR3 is TGTGCCAGCAGCACGGGACTAGAGTGGTATGAGCAGTTCTTC.

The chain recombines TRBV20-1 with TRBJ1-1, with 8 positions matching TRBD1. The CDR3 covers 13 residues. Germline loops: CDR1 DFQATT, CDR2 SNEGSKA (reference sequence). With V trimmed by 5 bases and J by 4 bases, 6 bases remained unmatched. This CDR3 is CSARQGLGTEAFF. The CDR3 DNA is TGCAGTGCTCGACAGGGGTTAGGCACTGAAGCTTTCTTT.

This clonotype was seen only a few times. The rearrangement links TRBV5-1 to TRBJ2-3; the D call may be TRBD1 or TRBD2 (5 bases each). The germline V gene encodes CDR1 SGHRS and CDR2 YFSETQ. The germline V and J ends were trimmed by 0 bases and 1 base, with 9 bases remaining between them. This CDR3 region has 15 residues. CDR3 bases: TGCGCCAGCAGCTTGGCTGGGACCCGCACAGATACGCAGTATTTT. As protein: CASSLAGTRTDTQYF. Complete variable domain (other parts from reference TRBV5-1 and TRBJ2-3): KAGVTQTPRYLIKTRGQQVTLSCSPISGHRSVSWYQQTPGQGLQFLFEYFSETQRNKGNFPGRFSGRQFSNSRSEMNVSTLELGDSALYLCASSLAGTRTDTQYFGPGTRLTVL.

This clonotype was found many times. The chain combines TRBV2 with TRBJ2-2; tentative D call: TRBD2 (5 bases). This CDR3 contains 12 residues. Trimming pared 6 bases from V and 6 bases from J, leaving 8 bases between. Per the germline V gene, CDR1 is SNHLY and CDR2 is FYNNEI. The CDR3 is CASREGSGELFF. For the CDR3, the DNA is TGTGCCAGCAGAGAGGGATCCGGGGAGCTGTTTTTT.